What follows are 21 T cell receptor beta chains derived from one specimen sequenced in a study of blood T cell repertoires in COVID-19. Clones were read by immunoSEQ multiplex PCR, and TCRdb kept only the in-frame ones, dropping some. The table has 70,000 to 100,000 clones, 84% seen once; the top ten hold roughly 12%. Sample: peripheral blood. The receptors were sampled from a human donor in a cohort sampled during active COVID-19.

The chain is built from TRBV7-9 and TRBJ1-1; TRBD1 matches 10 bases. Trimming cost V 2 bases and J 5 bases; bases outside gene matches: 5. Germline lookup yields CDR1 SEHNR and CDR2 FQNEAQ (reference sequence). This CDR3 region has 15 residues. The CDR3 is CASSLTWTGGTEAFF. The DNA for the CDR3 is TGTGCCAGCAGCTTAACCTGGACAGGGGGGACTGAAGCTTTCTTT.

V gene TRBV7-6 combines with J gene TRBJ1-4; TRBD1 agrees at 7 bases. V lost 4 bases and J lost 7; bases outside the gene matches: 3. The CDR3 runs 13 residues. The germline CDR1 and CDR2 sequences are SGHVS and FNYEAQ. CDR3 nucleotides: TGTGCCAGCAGCTCTAACAGGGGTGAAAAACTGTTTTTT. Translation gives CASSSNRGEKLFF.

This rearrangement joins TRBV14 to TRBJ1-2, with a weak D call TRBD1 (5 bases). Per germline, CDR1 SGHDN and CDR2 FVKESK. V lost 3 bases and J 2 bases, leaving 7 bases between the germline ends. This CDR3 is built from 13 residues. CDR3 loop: CASSQQGNYGYTF. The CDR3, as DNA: TGTGCCAGCAGCCAGCAGGGCAACTATGGCTACACCTTC.

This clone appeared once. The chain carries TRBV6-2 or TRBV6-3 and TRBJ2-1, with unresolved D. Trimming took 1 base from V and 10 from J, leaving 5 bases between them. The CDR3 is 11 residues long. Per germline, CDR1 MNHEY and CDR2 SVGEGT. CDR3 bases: TGTGCCAGCAGTTACTTTCTCGAGCAGTTCTTC. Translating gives CASSYFLEQFF.

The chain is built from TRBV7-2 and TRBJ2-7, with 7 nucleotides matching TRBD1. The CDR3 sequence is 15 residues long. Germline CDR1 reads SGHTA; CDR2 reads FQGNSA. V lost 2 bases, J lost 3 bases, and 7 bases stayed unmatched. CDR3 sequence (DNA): TGTGCCAGCAGCTTATTCACAGGGGCAAACTACGAGCAGTACTTC. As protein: CASSLFTGANYEQYF.

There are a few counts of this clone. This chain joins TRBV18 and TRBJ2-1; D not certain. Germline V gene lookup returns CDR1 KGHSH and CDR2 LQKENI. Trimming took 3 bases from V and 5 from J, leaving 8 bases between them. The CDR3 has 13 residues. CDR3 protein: CASSPRLDNEQFF. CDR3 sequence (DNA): TGTGCCAGCTCACCCCGCCTAGACAATGAGCAGTTCTTC. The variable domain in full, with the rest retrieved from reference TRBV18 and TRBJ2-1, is NAGVMQNPRHLVRRRGQEARLRCSPMKGHSHVYWYRQLPEEGLKFMVYLQKENIIDESGMPKERFSAEFPKEGPSILRIQQVVRGDSAAYFCASSPRLDNEQFFGPGTRLTVL.

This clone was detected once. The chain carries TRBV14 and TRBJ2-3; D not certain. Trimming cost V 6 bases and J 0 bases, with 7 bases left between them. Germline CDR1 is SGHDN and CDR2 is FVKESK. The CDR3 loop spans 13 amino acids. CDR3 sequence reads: CASRPTSTDTQYF. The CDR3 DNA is TGTGCCAGCAGGCCCACAAGCACAGATACGCAGTATTTT.

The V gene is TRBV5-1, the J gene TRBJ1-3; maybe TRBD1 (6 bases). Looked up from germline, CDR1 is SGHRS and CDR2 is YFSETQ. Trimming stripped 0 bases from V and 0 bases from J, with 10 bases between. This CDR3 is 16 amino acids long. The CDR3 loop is CASSLEQGVSGNTIYF. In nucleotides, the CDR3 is TGCGCCAGCAGCTTGGAACAGGGTGTCTCTGGAAACACCATATATTTT.

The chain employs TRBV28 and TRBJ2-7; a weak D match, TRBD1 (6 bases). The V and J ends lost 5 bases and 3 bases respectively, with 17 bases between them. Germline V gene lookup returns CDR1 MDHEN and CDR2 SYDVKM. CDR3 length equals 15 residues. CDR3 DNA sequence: TGTGCCAGCAGTCAGACGACAGGTATCAACTACGAGCAGTACTTC. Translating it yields CASSQTTGINYEQYF. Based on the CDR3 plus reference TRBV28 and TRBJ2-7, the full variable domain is DVKVTQSSRYLVKRTGEKVFLECVQDMDHENMFWYRQDPGLGLRLIYFSYDVKMKEKGDIPEGYSVSREKKERFSLILESASTNQTSMYLCASSQTTGINYEQYFGPGTRLTVT.

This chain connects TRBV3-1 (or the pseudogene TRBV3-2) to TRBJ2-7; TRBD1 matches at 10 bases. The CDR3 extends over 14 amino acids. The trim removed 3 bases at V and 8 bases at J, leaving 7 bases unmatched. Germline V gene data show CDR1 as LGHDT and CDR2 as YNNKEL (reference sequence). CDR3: CASSHQGQGKKQYF. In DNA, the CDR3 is TGTGCCAGCAGCCACCAGGGACAGGGGAAAAAGCAGTACTTC.

The CDR3 region has the DNA TGTGCCAGCAGCGGGACTGGCTCAAGGAGGGAGCAGTTCTTC. Translated, it gives CASSGTGSRREQFF. The chain links TRBV2 to TRBJ2-1, with TRBD2 as a possible D gene (6 bases). Germline-derived CDR1 and CDR2 are SNHLY and FYNNEI. This CDR3 is built from 14 residues. Trimming removed 6 bases at V and 10 bases at J, with 19 bases between.

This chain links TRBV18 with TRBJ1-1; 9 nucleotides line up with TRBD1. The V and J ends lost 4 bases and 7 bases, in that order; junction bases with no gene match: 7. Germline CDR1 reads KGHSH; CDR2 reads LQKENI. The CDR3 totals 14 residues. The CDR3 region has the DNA TGTGCCAGCTCACGGGGACAGGGTAAGGTTGAAGCTTTCTTT. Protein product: CASSRGQGKVEAFF.

The CDR3 nucleotides read TGTGCCAGCAGTCAGGGTCAGGGAAACACCATATATTTT. Encoded protein: CASSQGQGNTIYF. The chain uses TRBV12-3 or TRBV12-4 and TRBJ1-3; D may be TRBD1 (5 bases). The CDR3 is made up of 13 amino acids. Trimming took off 5 bases at V and 4 bases at J, with 9 bases between the two ends.

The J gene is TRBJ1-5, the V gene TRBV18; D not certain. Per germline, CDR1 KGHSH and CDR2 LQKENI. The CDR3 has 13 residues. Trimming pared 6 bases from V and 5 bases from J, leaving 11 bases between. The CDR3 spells CASSPSEDQPQHF. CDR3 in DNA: TGTGCCAGCTCCCCTTCGGAGGATCAGCCCCAGCATTTT.

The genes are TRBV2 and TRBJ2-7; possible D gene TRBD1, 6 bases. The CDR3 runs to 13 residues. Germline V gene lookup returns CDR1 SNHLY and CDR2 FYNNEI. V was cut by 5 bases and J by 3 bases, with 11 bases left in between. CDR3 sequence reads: CASSIQGNYEQYF. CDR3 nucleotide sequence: TGTGCCAGCAGTATTCAGGGGAACTACGAGCAGTACTTC. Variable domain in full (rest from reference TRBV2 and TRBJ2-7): EPEVTQTPSHQVTQMGQEVILRCVPISNHLYFYWYRQILGQKVEFLVSFYNNEISEKSEIFDDQFSVERPDGSNFTLKIRSTKLEDSAMYFCASSIQGNYEQYFGPGTRLTVT.

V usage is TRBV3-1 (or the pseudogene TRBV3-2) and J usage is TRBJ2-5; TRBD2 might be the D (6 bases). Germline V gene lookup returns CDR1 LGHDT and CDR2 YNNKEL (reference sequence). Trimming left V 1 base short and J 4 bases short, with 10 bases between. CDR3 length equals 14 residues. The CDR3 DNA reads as TGTGCCAGCAGCCAAGTCATCGGGGGAGAGACCCAGTACTTC. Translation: CASSQVIGGETQYF.

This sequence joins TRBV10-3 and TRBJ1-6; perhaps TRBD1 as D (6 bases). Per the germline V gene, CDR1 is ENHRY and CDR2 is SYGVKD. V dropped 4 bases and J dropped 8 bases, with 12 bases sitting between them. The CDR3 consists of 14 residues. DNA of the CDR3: TGTGCCATCAGTGCGGACAGCAACTATTCACCCCTCCACTTT. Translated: CAISADSNYSPLHF.

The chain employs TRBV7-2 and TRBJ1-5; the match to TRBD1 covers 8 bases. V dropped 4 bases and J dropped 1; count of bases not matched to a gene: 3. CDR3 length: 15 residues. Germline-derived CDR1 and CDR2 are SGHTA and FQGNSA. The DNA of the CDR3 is TGTGCCAGCAGCTCGACAGGGGTGAGCAATCAGCCCCAGCATTTT. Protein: CASSSTGVSNQPQHF.

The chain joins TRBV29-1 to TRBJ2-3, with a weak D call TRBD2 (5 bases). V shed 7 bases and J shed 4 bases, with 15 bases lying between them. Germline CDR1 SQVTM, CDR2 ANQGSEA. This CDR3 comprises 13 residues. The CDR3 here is CSAGTSLADTQYF. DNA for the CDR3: TGCAGCGCCGGAACTAGTCTCGCAGATACGCAGTATTTT.

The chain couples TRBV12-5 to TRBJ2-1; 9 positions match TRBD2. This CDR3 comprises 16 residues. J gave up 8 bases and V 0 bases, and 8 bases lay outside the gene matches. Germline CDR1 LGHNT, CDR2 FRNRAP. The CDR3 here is CASGLVVAGGPYEQFF. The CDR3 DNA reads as TGTGCTAGTGGTTTGGTTGTGGCGGGAGGGCCCTATGAGCAGTTCTTC.

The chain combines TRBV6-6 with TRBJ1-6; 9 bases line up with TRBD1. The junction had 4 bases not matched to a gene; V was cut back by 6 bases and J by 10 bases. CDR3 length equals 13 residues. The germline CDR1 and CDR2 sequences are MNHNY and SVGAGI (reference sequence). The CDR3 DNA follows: TGTGCCAGCAGCCCGGGGACAGGGTCACCCCTCCACTTT. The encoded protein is CASSPGTGSPLHF.